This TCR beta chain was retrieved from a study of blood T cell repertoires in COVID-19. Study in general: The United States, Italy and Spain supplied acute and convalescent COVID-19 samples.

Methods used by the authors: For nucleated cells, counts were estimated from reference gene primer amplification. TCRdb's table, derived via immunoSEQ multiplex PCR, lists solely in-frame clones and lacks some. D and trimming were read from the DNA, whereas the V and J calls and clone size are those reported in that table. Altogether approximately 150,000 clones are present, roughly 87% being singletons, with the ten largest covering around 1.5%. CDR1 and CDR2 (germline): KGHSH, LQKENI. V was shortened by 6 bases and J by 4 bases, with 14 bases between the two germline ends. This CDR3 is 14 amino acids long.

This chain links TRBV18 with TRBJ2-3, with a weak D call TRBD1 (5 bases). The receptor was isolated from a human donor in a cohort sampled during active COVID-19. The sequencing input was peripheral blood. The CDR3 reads CASSRQGVADTQYF. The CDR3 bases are TGTGCCAGCTCCCGGCAAGGGGTGGCAGATACGCAGTATTTT.